This TCR beta chain originates from a study of blood T cell repertoires in COVID-19. Study-wide context: In each case, the material was cDNA or gDNA derived from T cells, B-cell-depleted T cells, or PBMCs.

This clone occurred once. The CDR3 is 14 residues long. The V gene's germline CDR1 is SGHRS and CDR2 YFSETQ. With 2 bases removed from V and 4 bases from J, the gap between germline ends came to 12 bases. In the study's own analysis: Estimation of nucleated cell counts was performed using reference gene primer amplification. Data came from immunoSEQ multiplex PCR; TCRdb stores just in-frame clones and leaves some out. The V and J calls and clone size come from that table; D and trimming were worked out from the DNA. The profile covers about 15,000 clones, with roughly 89% appearing a single time and roughly 2.5% taken by the ten largest.

The rearrangement links TRBV5-1 to TRBJ2-5, with unresolved D. Sequenced sample: peripheral blood. This TCR came from a woman between 70 and 85 years old in a cohort sampled during active or convalescent COVID-19. The CDR3 region is CASSFDGLGETQYF. The CDR3 DNA is TGCGCCAGCAGCTTTGATGGCCTAGGAGAGACCCAGTACTTC.